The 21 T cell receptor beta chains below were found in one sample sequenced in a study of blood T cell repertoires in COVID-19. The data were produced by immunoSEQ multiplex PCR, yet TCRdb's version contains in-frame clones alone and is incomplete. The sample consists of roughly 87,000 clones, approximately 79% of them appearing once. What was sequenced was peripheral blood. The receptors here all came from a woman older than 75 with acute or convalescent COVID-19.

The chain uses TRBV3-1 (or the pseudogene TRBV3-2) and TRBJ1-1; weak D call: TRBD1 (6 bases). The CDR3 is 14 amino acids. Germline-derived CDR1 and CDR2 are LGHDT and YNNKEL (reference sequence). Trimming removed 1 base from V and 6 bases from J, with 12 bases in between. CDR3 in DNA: TGTGCCAGCAGCCAAGTACAGGGCAAGGCTGAAGCTTTCTTT. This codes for CASSQVQGKAEAFF.

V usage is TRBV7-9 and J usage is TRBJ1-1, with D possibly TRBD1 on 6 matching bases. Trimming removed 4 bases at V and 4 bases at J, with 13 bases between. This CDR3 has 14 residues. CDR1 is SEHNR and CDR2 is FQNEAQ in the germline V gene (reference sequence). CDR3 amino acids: CASSSQGTGTEAFF. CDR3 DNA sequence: TGTGCCAGCAGCTCCCAGGGGACCGGCACTGAAGCTTTCTTT.

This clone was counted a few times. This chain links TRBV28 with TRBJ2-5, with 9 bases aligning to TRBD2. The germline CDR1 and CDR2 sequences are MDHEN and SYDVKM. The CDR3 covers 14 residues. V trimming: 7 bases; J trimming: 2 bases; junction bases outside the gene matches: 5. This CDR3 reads CASTSGTEQETQYF. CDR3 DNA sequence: TGTGCCAGCACTAGCGGGACAGAACAAGAGACCCAGTACTTC.

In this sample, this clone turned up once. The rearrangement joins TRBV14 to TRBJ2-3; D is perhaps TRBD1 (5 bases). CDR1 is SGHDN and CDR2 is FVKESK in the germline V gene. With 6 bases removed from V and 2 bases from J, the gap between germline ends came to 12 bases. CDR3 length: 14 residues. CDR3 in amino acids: CASSPTGTTDTQYF. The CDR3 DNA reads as TGTGCCAGCAGTCCTACAGGTACCACAGATACGCAGTATTTT.

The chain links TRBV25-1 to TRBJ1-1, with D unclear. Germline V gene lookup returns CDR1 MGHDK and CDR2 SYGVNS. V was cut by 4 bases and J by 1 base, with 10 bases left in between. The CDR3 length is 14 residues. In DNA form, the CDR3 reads TGTGCCAGCAGTGCAAGAGGCAGGAACACTGAAGCTTTCTTT. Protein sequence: CASSARGRNTEAFF.

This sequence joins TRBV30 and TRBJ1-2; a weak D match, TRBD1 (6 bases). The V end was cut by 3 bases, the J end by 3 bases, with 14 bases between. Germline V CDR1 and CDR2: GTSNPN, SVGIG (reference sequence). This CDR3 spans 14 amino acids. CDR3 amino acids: CAWSRGGMDYGYTF. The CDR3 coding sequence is TGTGCCTGGAGCCGGGGGGGCATGGACTATGGCTACACCTTC.

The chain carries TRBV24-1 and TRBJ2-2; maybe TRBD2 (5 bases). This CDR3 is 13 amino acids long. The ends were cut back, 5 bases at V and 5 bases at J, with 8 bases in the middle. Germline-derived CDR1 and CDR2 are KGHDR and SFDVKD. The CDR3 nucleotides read TGTGCCACCAGTGGTGGCGGGACCGGGGAGCTGTTTTTT. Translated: CATSGGGTGELFF.

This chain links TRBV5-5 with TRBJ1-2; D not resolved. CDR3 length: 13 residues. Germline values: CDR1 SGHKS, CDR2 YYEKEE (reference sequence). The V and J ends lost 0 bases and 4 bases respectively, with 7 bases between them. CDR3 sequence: CASSLELAYGYTF. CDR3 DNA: TGTGCCAGCAGCTTGGAACTCGCCTATGGCTACACCTTC.

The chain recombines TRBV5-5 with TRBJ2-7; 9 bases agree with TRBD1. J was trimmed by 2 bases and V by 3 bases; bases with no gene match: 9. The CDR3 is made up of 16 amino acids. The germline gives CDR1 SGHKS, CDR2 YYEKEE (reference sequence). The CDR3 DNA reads TGTGCCAGCAGCTCGTCTTTCCGGGACAGGGCCTACGAGCAGTACTTC. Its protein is CASSSSFRDRAYEQYF.

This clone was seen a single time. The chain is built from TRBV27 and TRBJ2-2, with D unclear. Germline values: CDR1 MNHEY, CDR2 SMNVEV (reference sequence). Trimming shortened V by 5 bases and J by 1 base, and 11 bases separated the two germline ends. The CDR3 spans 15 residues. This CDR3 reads CASSGFLKNTGELFF. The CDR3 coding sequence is TGTGCCAGCAGTGGTTTCCTAAAGAACACCGGGGAGCTGTTTTTT.

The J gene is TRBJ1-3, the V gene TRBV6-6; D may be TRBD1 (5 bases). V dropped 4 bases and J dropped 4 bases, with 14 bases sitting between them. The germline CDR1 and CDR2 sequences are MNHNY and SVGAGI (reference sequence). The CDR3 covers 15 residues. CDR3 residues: CASSFAGRVGNTIYF. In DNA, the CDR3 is TGTGCCAGCAGTTTCGCGGGACGGGTAGGAAACACCATATATTTT.

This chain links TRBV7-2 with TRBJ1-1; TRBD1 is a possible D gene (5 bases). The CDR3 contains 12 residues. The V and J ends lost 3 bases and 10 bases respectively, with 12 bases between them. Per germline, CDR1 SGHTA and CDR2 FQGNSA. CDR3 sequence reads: CASSFYRRGAFF. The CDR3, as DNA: TGTGCCAGCAGCTTCTACAGGAGGGGAGCTTTCTTT.

CDR3 amino acids: CASSLAAGRAGYEQYF. The CDR3 DNA reads TGCGCCAGCAGCTTGGCCGCCGGGAGAGCGGGCTACGAGCAGTACTTC. This sequence joins TRBV5-1 and TRBJ2-7, with D possibly being TRBD2 (6 bases). Germline CDR1 reads SGHRS; CDR2 reads YFSETQ. Trimming took off 0 bases at V and 3 bases at J, with 16 bases between the two ends. The length of the CDR3 is 16 residues.

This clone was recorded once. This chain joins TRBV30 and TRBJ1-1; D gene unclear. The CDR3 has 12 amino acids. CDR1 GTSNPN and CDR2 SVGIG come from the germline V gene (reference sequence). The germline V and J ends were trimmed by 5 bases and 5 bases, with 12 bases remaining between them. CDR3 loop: CAWVRGWTEAFF. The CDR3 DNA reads TGTGCCTGGGTAAGAGGTTGGACTGAAGCTTTCTTT.

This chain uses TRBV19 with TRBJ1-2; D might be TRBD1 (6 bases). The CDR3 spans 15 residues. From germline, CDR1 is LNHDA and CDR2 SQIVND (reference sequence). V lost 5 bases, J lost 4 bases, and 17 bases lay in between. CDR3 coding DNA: TGTGCCAGTAGTTACAGGGAGCATGAGGGCTATGGCTACACCTTC. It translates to CASSYREHEGYGYTF.

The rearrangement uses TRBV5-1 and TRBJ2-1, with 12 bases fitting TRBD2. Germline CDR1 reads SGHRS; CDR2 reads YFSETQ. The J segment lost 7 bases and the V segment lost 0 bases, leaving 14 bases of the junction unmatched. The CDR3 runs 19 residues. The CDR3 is CASSLDRASGGAATNEQFF. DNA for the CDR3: TGCGCCAGCAGCTTGGACAGAGCTAGCGGGGGGGCGGCGACAAATGAGCAGTTCTTC.

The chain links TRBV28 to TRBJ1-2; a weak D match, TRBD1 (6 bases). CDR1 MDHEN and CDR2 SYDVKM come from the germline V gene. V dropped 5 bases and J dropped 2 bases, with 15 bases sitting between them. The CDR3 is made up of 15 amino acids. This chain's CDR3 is CASSTLGGPNYGYTF. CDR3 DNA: TGTGCCAGCAGTACGTTGGGGGGGCCAAACTATGGCTACACCTTC.

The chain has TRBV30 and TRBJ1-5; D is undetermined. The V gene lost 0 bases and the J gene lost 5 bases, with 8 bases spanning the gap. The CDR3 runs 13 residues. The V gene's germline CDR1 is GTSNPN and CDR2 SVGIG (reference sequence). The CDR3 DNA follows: TGTGCCTGGAGTGTACTGAGGGATCAGCCCCAGCATTTT. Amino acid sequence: CAWSVLRDQPQHF. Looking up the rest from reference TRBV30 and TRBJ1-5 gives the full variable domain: SQTIHQWPATLVQPVGSPLSLECTVEGTSNPNLYWYRQAAGRGLQLLFYSVGIGQISSEVPQNLSASRPQDRQFILSSKKLLLSDSGFYLCAWSVLRDQPQHFGDGTRLSIL.

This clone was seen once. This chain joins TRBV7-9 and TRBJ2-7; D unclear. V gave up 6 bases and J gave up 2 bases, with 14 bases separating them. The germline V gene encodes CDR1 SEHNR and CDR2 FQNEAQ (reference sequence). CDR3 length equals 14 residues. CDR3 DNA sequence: TGTGCCAGCAGGTCCGGAGACCTTACCTACGAGCAGTACTTC. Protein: CASRSGDLTYEQYF.

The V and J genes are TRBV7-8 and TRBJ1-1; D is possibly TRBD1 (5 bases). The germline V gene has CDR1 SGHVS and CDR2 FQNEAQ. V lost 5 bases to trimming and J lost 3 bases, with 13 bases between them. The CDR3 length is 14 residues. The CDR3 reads CASSILGGDTEAFF. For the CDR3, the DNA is TGTGCCAGCAGCATATTGGGGGGGGACACTGAAGCTTTCTTT.

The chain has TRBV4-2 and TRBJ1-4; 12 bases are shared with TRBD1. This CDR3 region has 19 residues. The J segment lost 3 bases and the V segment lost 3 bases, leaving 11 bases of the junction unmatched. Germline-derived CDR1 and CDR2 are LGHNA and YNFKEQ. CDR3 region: CASSHRPGTGGESNEKLFF. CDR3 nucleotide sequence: TGTGCCAGCAGCCATCGCCCCGGGACAGGGGGCGAGTCTAATGAAAAACTGTTTTTT.